A selection of T cell receptor beta chains follows, all from one sample in a study of blood T cell repertoires in COVID-19. Sequencing used immunoSEQ multiplex PCR; TCRdb keeps in-frame clones, though not all of them. This table holds around 290,000 clones, 86% found once. The sequenced material came from PBMCs or T cells enriched from blood (not recorded which). The receptors originated from a young woman who had recovered from COVID-19. Each CDR3 is given with its conserved first and last residue. The D gene is left open where the match is weak.

TRBV11-2	-	TRBJ2-5	TGTGCCAGCAGCTTAATGGGGCAAGCCCAGTACTTC	CASSLMGQAQYF
TRBV21-1	-	TRBJ1-6	TGTGCCAGCAGTTCGACAGGCCTCAATTCACCCCTCCACTTT	CASSSTGLNSPLHF
TRBV10-1	TRBD2	TRBJ2-1	TGCGCCAGCAGTCCAAGCGGGGAGCCCTACAATGAGCAGTTCTTC	CASSPSGEPYNEQFF
TRBV18	TRBD1	TRBJ1-3	TGTGCCAGCTCACCCTCCGGGACAGGGACCTCTGGAAACACCATATATTTT	CASSPSGTGTSGNTIYF
TRBV6-1	-	TRBJ2-7	TGTGCCAGCAGTGAAGCCCAGGGTAGCGAGCAGTACTTC	CASSEAQGSEQYF
TRBV28	TRBD1	TRBJ1-5	TGTGCCAGCAGGACAGGGGATCAGCCCCAGCATTTT	CASRTGDQPQHF
TRBV4-3	TRBD1	TRBJ1-3	TGCGCCAGCAGCCAAGAAGGGGGCGCCTTCTCTGGAAACACCATATATTTT	CASSQEGGAFSGNTIYF
TRBV6-1	-	TRBJ1-1	TGTGCCAGCAGTGAAGGTGTAAGACAGCTGAACACTGAAGCTTTCTTT	CASSEGVRQLNTEAFF
TRBV7-2	TRBD2	TRBJ2-7	TGTGCCAGCAGACCAACTAGCGGGTACTCCTACGAGCAGTACTTC	CASRPTSGYSYEQYF
TRBV7-7	-	TRBJ1-5	TGTGCCAGCAGCTTAAAAAGGGACTGCTTGAATCAGCCCCAGCATTTT	CASSLKRDCLNQPQHF